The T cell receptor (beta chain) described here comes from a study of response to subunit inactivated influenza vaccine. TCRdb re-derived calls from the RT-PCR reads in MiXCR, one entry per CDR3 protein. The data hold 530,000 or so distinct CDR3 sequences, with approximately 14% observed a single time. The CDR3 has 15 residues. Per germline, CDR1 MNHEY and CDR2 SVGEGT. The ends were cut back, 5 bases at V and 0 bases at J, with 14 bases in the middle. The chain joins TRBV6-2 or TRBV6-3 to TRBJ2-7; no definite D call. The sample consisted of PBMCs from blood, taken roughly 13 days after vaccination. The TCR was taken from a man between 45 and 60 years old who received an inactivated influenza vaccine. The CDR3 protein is CASSKLRGISYEQYF. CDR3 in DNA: TGTGCCAGCAGTAAGCTAAGAGGAATCTCCTACGAGCAGTACTTC.